The sequence of this T cell receptor beta chain was determined in a study of PD-1 blockade in mismatch repair-deficient tumors. On the study more broadly: Enrolled about 2012-2016, patients had progressing, pretreated mismatch repair-deficient cancers of 12 to 13 types.

Points on this clone: Its antigen is not known.

The germline gives CDR1 MNHEY, CDR2 SMNVEV (reference sequence). V trimming: 6 bases; J trimming: 4 bases; junction bases outside the gene matches: 13. The CDR3 covers 18 residues. PCR or immunohistochemistry showed mismatch repair deficiency in every enrolled patient. Three pembrolizumab responders had their TCRs sequenced. Sequencing was performed with immunoSEQ multiplex PCR; in TCRdb, only in-frame clones are kept and a portion is missing. The table has 90,000 to 120,000 clones, 70% to 85% seen once; the top ten hold roughly 6.3%. Study-level findings and limits: After pembrolizumab, tumor-resident clones rose rapidly, then generally contracted before radiologic responses.

The genes are TRBV27 and TRBJ2-1; 12 nucleotides agree with TRBD2. The input for sequencing was peripheral blood, taken approximately 35 weeks after starting pembrolizumab. The origin of this receptor is an adult with mismatch repair-deficient cancer. DNA of the CDR3: TGTGCCAGCAGCCCACTTCTAGCGGGAGGGCGTCTATACAATGAGCAGTTCTTC. Its protein product is CASSPLLAGGRLYNEQFF.